The 23 T cell receptor beta chains listed next were all sequenced from one sample in a study of regulatory T cells in long-lasting Graves disease. Library construction for TCR beta used iRepertoire HTBI primers and Arm-PCR of CDR3 regions. MiXCR, applied by TCRdb to the multiplex PCR reads, yields one record per CDR3 protein. The repertoire holds 350,000 to 550,000 distinct CDR3 sequences, 14% seen once, with roughly 18% in the top ten. The time point: newly diagnosed GD, antithyroid drugs for less than 3 months. The TCR library was prepared using RNA isolated from PBMCs. This sample was also put to use in a study of T cells in Graves' hyperthyroidism and ophthalmopathy.

The source material was peripheral blood mononuclear cells (PBMCs), sampled at new diagnosis, from a patient treated with antithyroid drugs. All receptors come from a woman aged 45-65 years with Graves disease.

Notes on this clonotype: A much more abundant neighbour one base away suggests this may be a read error. The chain uses TRBV28 and TRBJ1-1, with 7 bases identical to TRBD1. This CDR3 contains 15 residues. V was clipped by 0 bases and J by 3 bases; unmatched bases: 4. The germline CDR1 and CDR2 sequences are MDHEN and SYDVKM. CDR3 DNA sequence: TGTGCCAGCAGTTTATGGACAGGGAGCTACACTGAAGCTTTCTTT. Translation gives CASSLWTGSYTEAFF. The whole variable domain, remainder taken from reference TRBV28 and TRBJ1-1, is DVKVTQSSRYLVKRTGEKVFLECVQDMDHENMFWYRQDPGLGLRLIYFSYDVKMKEKGDIPEGYSVSREKKERFSLILESASTNQTSMYLCASSLWTGSYTEAFFGQGTRLTVV.

This clonotype was seen only a few times. The chain uses TRBV5-1 and TRBJ1-2, with TRBD1 matching over 10 bases. V trimming: 4 bases; J trimming: 8 bases; junction bases outside the gene matches: 5. The germline CDR1 and CDR2 sequences are SGHRS and YFSETQ. The CDR3 contains 13 residues. Written as DNA, the CDR3 is TGCGCCAGCAGCACTGGGACAGGGGACGGCTACACCTTC. It is translated as CASSTGTGDGYTF. The variable domain in full, completed from reference TRBV5-1 and TRBJ1-2, reads KAGVTQTPRYLIKTRGQQVTLSCSPISGHRSVSWYQQTPGQGLQFLFEYFSETQRNKGNFPGRFSGRQFSNSRSEMNVSTLELGDSALYLCASSTGTGDGYTFGSGTRLTVV.

The table lists this clonotype with a few counts. The J gene is TRBJ2-1, the V gene TRBV6-1, with 8 bases identical to TRBD2. Trimming took 6 bases from V and 7 from J; bases not matched to a gene: 14. This CDR3 is 16 amino acids long. CDR1 is MNHNS and CDR2 is SASEGT in the germline V gene. CDR3 sequence: CASRTRSSGKSNEQFF. As DNA, the CDR3 is TGTGCCAGCAGAACCCGAAGTAGCGGGAAATCGAATGAGCAGTTCTTC.

The chain employs TRBV6-1 and TRBJ1-6; D ambiguous. Trimming took off 9 bases at V and 7 bases at J, with 13 bases between the two ends. This CDR3 contains 13 residues. Germline assignment: CDR1 MNHNS and CDR2 SASEGT. The CDR3 DNA reads TGTGCCAGTATGACACTGCAGAATTCACCCCTCCACTTT. The encoded protein is CASMTLQNSPLHF.

This clonotype was counted at least ten times. The chain links TRBV7-9 to TRBJ2-5; the match to TRBD2 covers 14 bases. V lost 6 bases to trimming and J lost 4 bases; unmatched junction nucleotides: 10. Looked up from germline, CDR1 is SEHNR and CDR2 is FQNEAQ (reference sequence). There are 17 residues in the CDR3. In DNA form, the CDR3 reads TGTGCCAGCAGAGGAGGGACTAGCGGGAGAGGCGGAGAGACCCAGTACTTC. Amino acids: CASRGGTSGRGGETQYF. Filled out from reference TRBV7-9 and TRBJ2-5, the complete variable domain reads DTGVSQNPRHKITKRGQNVTFRCDPISEHNRLYWYRQTLGQGPEFLTYFQNEAQLEKSRLLSDRFSAERPKGSFSTLEIQRTEQGDSAMYLCASRGGTSGRGGETQYFGPGTRLLVL.

This clonotype was picked up a small number of times. The genes are TRBV6-1 and TRBJ1-3, with D possibly matching TRBD1 (5 bases). Germline assignment: CDR1 MNHNS and CDR2 SASEGT. There are 14 residues in the CDR3. The V end lost 10 bases, the J end lost 0 bases, and 13 bases lay between the germline ends. CDR3 region: CATYTGLSGNTIYF. DNA of the CDR3: TGTGCCACTTATACAGGACTCTCTGGAAACACCATATATTTT.

This clonotype came up a few times. The genes are TRBV12-3 or TRBV12-4 and TRBJ2-2; no firm D call. The CDR3 is 15 residues long. V was trimmed by 4 bases and J by 4 bases, leaving 13 bases between them. CDR3 nucleotide sequence: TGTGCCAGCAGTTCTTCCGCGGAACCCACCGGGGAGCTGTTTTTT. This translates into CASSSSAEPTGELFF.

V and J are TRBV6-5 and TRBJ2-7, with 7 bases lining up with TRBD2. The CDR3 loop spans 16 amino acids. Trimming at V came to 1 base and at J to 0 bases, leaving 6 bases not matched to a gene. CDR1 is MNHEY and CDR2 is SVGAGI in the germline V gene. The CDR3 protein is CASSYLLATSSYEQYF. The CDR3 DNA reads TGTGCCAGCAGTTACTTACTAGCGACAAGCTCCTACGAGCAGTACTTC.

Comments on this clonotype: Given a far larger clone just one base away, this is likely a sequencing read error. The rearrangement uses TRBV28 and TRBJ2-1; 8 nucleotides line up with TRBD2. The CDR3 has 15 residues. V was pared by 9 bases and J by 1 base, with 8 bases of the junction left unmatched. Germline CDR1 reads MDHEN; CDR2 reads SYDVKM. CDR3 amino acids: CARSDTSGSYNEQFF. CDR3 DNA sequence: TGTGCCAGGAGTGATACTAGCGGATCCTACAATGAGCAGTTCTTC.

This clonotype has a count of ten or more. V gene TRBV19 combines with J gene TRBJ2-5, with D possibly TRBD2 on 6 matching bases. CDR3 length equals 15 residues. CDR1 and CDR2 from the germline V gene are LNHDA and SQIVND (reference sequence). The V end was cut by 6 bases, the J end by 5 bases, with 19 bases between. The CDR3 DNA sequence: TGTGCCAGTAGGCCGGTGACGGGAGCACAGGAGACCCAGTACTTC. It codes for CASRPVTGAQETQYF.

This clonotype has ten or more counts. The rearrangement links TRBV6-2 or TRBV6-3 to TRBJ2-7, with 7 nucleotides matching TRBD1. CDR1 is MNHEY and CDR2 is SVGEGT in the germline V gene. V lost 5 bases to trimming and J lost 3 bases; unmatched junction nucleotides: 4. This CDR3 is 13 amino acids long. The CDR3 DNA follows: TGTGCCAGCAGTCAGACAGGGATCTACGAGCAGTACTTC. It encodes CASSQTGIYEQYF.

This clonotype was detected many times. V is TRBV10-3 and J is TRBJ2-1, with TRBD2 matching 14 bases. Per the germline V gene, CDR1 is ENHRY and CDR2 is SYGVKD. The CDR3 is 16 residues long. The V and J ends lost 7 bases and 9 bases, in that order; junction bases with no gene match: 11. The chain's CDR3 is CAITTGTSGRGGEQFF. The CDR3 DNA reads TGTGCCATCACTACCGGGACTAGCGGGAGAGGGGGTGAGCAGTTCTTC.

The chain combines TRBV5-1 with TRBJ2-3; TRBD2 agrees at 9 bases. Trimming cost V 0 bases and J 2 bases; bases outside gene matches: 4. This CDR3 comprises 16 residues. Germline V gene lookup returns CDR1 SGHRS and CDR2 YFSETQ. CDR3 nucleotides: TGCGCCAGCAGCTTGGGGGCTAGCGGGAACACAGATACGCAGTATTTT. Amino acid sequence: CASSLGASGNTDTQYF.

This clonotype was counted a single time. A read error is likely here: a far larger clone is one base away. J is TRBJ2-7 and V is TRBV5-5; 7 nucleotides agree with TRBD2. The CDR3 runs to 14 residues. CDR1 is SGHKS, CDR2 YYEKEE, per germline (reference sequence). Unmatched junction bases numbered 9, after V lost 6 bases and J lost 3 bases. The CDR3 nucleotides are TGTGCCAGCACTCCGACTAGCTCGTTCTACGAGCAGTACTTC. Its protein product is CASTPTSSFYEQYF.

In its sample, this clonotype was seen many times. The CDR3 spells CASSFSGGGNQPQHF. For the CDR3, the DNA is TGTGCCAGCAGTTTTTCTGGGGGCGGCAATCAGCCCCAGCATTTT. This rearrangement joins TRBV28 to TRBJ1-5; D might be TRBD1 (6 bases). V was shortened by 3 bases and J by 2 bases, with 11 bases between the two germline ends. CDR1 MDHEN and CDR2 SYDVKM come from the germline V gene. The CDR3 consists of 15 residues.

Written as DNA, the CDR3 is TGCGCCAGCAGCCAAGTGGCAGGCAGGGAAGAGACCCAGTACTTC. It yields the protein CASSQVAGREETQYF. V and J are TRBV4-1 and TRBJ2-5, with D perhaps TRBD1 (5 bases). Germline CDR1 is MGHRA and CDR2 is YSYEKL. V gave up 1 base and J gave up 3 bases, with 12 bases separating them. The CDR3 extends over 15 amino acids.

This clonotype was observed at least ten times. CDR3 DNA: TGTGCCTGGAGTGTGACAGGGGGTGGCGGGGAGCTGTTTTTT. This encodes CAWSVTGGGGELFF. The V and J genes are TRBV30 and TRBJ2-2; 9 positions match TRBD1. The J segment lost 7 bases and the V segment lost 0 bases, leaving 3 bases of the junction unmatched. CDR1 is GTSNPN, CDR2 SVGIG, per germline (reference sequence). This CDR3 comprises 14 residues.

This clonotype was counted between two and nine times. This chain joins TRBV11-2 and TRBJ2-2, with D unresolved. The CDR3 is made up of 13 amino acids. Germline V CDR1 and CDR2: SGHAT, FQNNGV. The V and J ends lost 5 bases and 7 bases respectively, with 11 bases between them. The CDR3 reads CASSPGVDGELFF. The CDR3 DNA sequence: TGTGCCAGCAGCCCCGGAGTGGACGGGGAGCTGTTTTTT.

The chain uses TRBV6-1 and TRBJ2-5, with D uncertain. CDR1 and CDR2 (germline): MNHNS, SASEGT. The CDR3 length is 13 residues. The V and J ends lost 7 bases and 0 bases respectively, with 9 bases between them. CDR3 residues: CASTLPDQETQYF. CDR3 coding DNA: TGTGCCAGCACCCTCCCGGACCAAGAGACCCAGTACTTC.

This clonotype appeared a few times. CDR3 DNA sequence: TGTGCCACCAGTGATGTACGGGGACCATACAATGAGCAGTTCTTC. Translation gives CATSDVRGPYNEQFF. The chain uses TRBV24-1 and TRBJ2-1; the D call may be TRBD1 or TRBD2 (5 bases each). Per germline, CDR1 KGHDR and CDR2 SFDVKD. Deletions cut 3 bases from V and 4 bases from J, with 12 bases between. The CDR3 consists of 15 residues.

At least ten counts were recorded for this clonotype. The V and J genes are TRBV27 and TRBJ2-5, with a possible D match to TRBD1 (6 bases). The CDR3 loop spans 14 amino acids. V dropped 6 bases and J dropped 5 bases, with 16 bases sitting between them. Germline lookup yields CDR1 MNHEY and CDR2 SMNVEV (reference sequence). CDR3 region: CASSYRDPRETQYF. CDR3 DNA sequence: TGTGCCAGCAGCTACAGGGACCCACGGGAGACCCAGTACTTC.

To note about this clonotype: At one boundary the junction diverges from the germline segment, which might be a read error. V is TRBV10-3 and J is TRBJ2-3, with unresolved D. There are 14 residues in the CDR3. Germline values: CDR1 ENHRY, CDR2 SYGVKD. This CDR3 is CAIRKEQPKDTQYF. DNA for the CDR3: TGTGCAATCAGGAAAGAACAGCCGAAGGATACGCAGTATTTT.

This clonotype was seen a few times. A single base separates this from a much larger clone, so it may be a read error. The chain is built from TRBV7-8 and TRBJ2-7; D is perhaps TRBD2 (5 bases). Germline lookup yields CDR1 SGHVS and CDR2 FQNEAQ. The CDR3 has 14 residues. V lost 1 base and J 6 bases, leaving 13 bases between the germline ends. CDR3 coding DNA: TGTGCCAGCAGCTTAGTTTCTAGAGGGAGCGAGCAGTACTTC. Amino acids: CASSLVSRGSEQYF.